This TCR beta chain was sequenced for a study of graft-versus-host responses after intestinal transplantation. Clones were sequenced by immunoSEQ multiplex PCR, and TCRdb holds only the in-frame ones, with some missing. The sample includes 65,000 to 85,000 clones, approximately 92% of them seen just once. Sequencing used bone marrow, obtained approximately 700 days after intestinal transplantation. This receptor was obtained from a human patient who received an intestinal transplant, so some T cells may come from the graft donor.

In nucleotides, the CDR3 is TGTGCCAGCAGCTTCACCGGGGAGCTGTTTTTT. Its protein product is CASSFTGELFF. The chain employs TRBV11-2 and TRBJ2-2, with D unclear. Germline values: CDR1 SGHAT, CDR2 FQNNGV. This CDR3 has 11 amino acids. Trimming took 3 bases from V and 4 from J, leaving 0 bases between them.